This T cell receptor (beta chain) emerged from a study of blood T cell repertoires in COVID-19. Whole-study context: Whether acute or convalescent, the COVID-19 samples came from the United States, Italy and Spain. The cDNA or gDNA used as material had been derived from T cells, B-cell-depleted T cells, or PBMCs.

In the original processing: Amplification of reference gene primers provided the estimated nucleated cell counts. The protocol was immunoSEQ multiplex PCR, while the TCRdb copy is restricted to in-frame clones and leaves out a portion. V and J calls and clone size are those listed in that table; D and trimming were worked out from the DNA. The repertoire consists of 170,000 or so clones, with roughly 86% occurring once and the leading ten covering roughly 7%. This CDR3 spans 13 amino acids. With V trimmed by 10 bases and J by 3 bases, 6 bases remained unmatched. Germline CDR1 reads SNHLY; CDR2 reads FYNNEI.

The receptor comes from a man in his fifties or sixties with active or convalescent COVID-19. The rearrangement uses TRBV2 and TRBJ2-3; 8 bases fit TRBD2. Source material: peripheral blood. The CDR3 coding sequence is TGTGCCACCACAGCGGGGGCAACAGATACGCAGTATTTT. Protein: CATTAGATDTQYF.